These 9 T cell receptor beta chains were all obtained from the same sample, sequenced in a study of T cell responses to AZD1222 COVID-19 vaccine. TCRdb keeps only in-frame clones here, not all; method: immunoSEQ multiplex PCR. The table lists 55,000 to 65,000 clones, roughly 80% of them singletons. The material was peripheral blood, obtained 28 days after the second AZD1222 dose. These receptors were taken from an adult who received the AZD1222 COVID-19 vaccine.

The chain employs TRBV6-5 and TRBJ2-1; 9 bases map to TRBD1. The CDR3 length is 15 residues. The V gene end was trimmed by 2 bases and the J gene end by 6 bases; junction bases not matched to a gene: 5. CDR1 is MNHEY and CDR2 is SVGAGI in the germline V gene. The CDR3 sequence: CASSYPRDRANEQFF. The CDR3 DNA is TGTGCCAGCAGTTACCCTCGGGACAGGGCCAATGAGCAGTTCTTC.

CDR3 bases: TGTGCCAGCAGTTCCGGACACACTGAAAAACTGTTTTTT. It is translated as CASSSGHTEKLFF. V gene TRBV12-3 or TRBV12-4 combines with J gene TRBJ1-4; TRBD1 is a possible D gene (5 bases). Trimming removed 4 bases at V and 7 bases at J, with 10 bases between. This CDR3 is built from 13 residues.

This chain links TRBV6-5 with TRBJ1-1, with 8 nucleotides matching TRBD1. Germline V gene data show CDR1 as MNHEY and CDR2 as SVGAGI. Trimming took 6 bases from V and 6 from J; bases not matched to a gene: 3. The CDR3 has 12 residues. CDR3 amino acids: CASRTGEAEAFF. In DNA form, the CDR3 reads TGTGCCAGCAGGACAGGGGAGGCTGAAGCTTTCTTT.

V is TRBV20-1 and J is TRBJ2-3; D unclear. V was shortened by 3 bases and J by 1 base, with 17 bases between the two germline ends. This CDR3 contains 16 residues. CDR1 DFQATT and CDR2 SNEGSKA come from the germline V gene (reference sequence). The CDR3 nucleotides read TGCAGTGCTAGTGGTTTGTCCACTTATGGCACAGATACGCAGTATTTT. It is translated as CSASGLSTYGTDTQYF.

The rearrangement joins TRBV15 to TRBJ1-2; the D gene is possibly TRBD1 (5 bases). Germline V gene lookup returns CDR1 LNHNV and CDR2 YYDKDF (reference sequence). Trimming took 2 bases from V and 4 from J, leaving 14 bases between them. The length of the CDR3 is 15 residues. CDR3 DNA sequence: TGTGCCACCAGCAGACCCCTCAGGGAGCGCTATGGCTACACCTTC. The encoded protein is CATSRPLRERYGYTF. The whole variable domain, filled in from reference TRBV15 and TRBJ1-2, reads DAMVIQNPRYQVTQFGKPVTLSCSQTLNHNVMYWYQQKSSQAPKLLFHYYDKDFNNEADTPDNFQSRRPNTSFCFLDIRSPGLGDTAMYLCATSRPLRERYGYTFGSGTRLTVV.

The rearrangement joins TRBV19 to TRBJ1-1; D remains ambiguous. From germline, CDR1 is LNHDA and CDR2 SQIVND (reference sequence). The CDR3 is 13 residues long. Trimming stripped 6 bases from V and 2 bases from J, with 10 bases between. The CDR3 DNA reads TGTGCCAGTAGAACCCCGCCCAACACTGAAGCTTTCTTT. Translated, it gives CASRTPPNTEAFF.

The chain is built from TRBV2 and TRBJ1-2, with D unclear. The germline gives CDR1 SNHLY, CDR2 FYNNEI. V lost 2 bases, J lost 8 bases, and 12 bases lay in between. This CDR3 has 13 residues. The CDR3 bases are TGTGCCAGCAGTGAAACCTGGGAAGGAGGCTACACCTTC. Translated: CASSETWEGGYTF.

This chain uses TRBV6-1 with TRBJ1-2, with D unclear. V gave up 2 bases and J gave up 4 bases, with 11 bases separating them. The CDR3 has 14 residues. The germline gives CDR1 MNHNS, CDR2 SASEGT. In DNA form, the CDR3 reads TGTGCCAGCAGTGAACAGCCTACCTCCTATGGCTACACCTTC. Its protein is CASSEQPTSYGYTF.

J is TRBJ1-1 and V is TRBV11-3, with D tentatively TRBD1 (6 bases). Germline CDR1 SGHNT, CDR2 YENEEA. The CDR3 runs to 11 residues. Trimming cost V 7 bases and J 6 bases, with 9 bases left between them. CDR3 sequence reads: CASTRGPEAFF. The CDR3 DNA reads as TGTGCCAGCACCAGGGGTCCTGAAGCTTTCTTT.